The 17 T cell receptor beta chains below were found in one sample sequenced in a study of Ad26.COV2.S vaccination and SARS-CoV-2 variants. The treatment is: some 20 received Ad26.COV2.S at low or high dose, single or two shots; a few received placebo; per-sample allocation not given. Each sample was drawn 63 days after the first injection (of vaccine or placebo). Method: immunoSEQ multiplex PCR; TCRdb's copy keeps in-frame clones and lacks some. The sample shows roughly 320,000 clones, around 81% of them seen only once. The material was peripheral blood, obtained in a trial of Ad26.COV2.S vaccine versus placebo. The receptors here all came from a person between 18 and 60 years old who received the Ad26.COV2.S COVID-19 vaccine or a placebo.

This chain uses TRBV10-2 with TRBJ2-3, with 9 bases aligning to TRBD2. The CDR3 runs to 14 residues. After removal of 6 bases from V and 6 bases from J, the junction contained 7 bases not matched to a gene. The germline V gene encodes CDR1 WSHSY and CDR2 SAAADI. The CDR3 protein is CASSSSGERDTQYF. The CDR3 coding sequence is TGCGCCAGCAGCTCTAGCGGGGAAAGGGATACGCAGTATTTT.

The chain links TRBV16 to TRBJ2-7; D uncertain. Germline CDR1 KGHSY, CDR2 FQNENV. V was shortened by 0 bases and J by 1 base, with 4 bases between the two germline ends. This CDR3 is 13 amino acids long. CDR3 loop: CASSQSMSYEQYF. Written as DNA, the CDR3 is TGTGCCAGCAGCCAATCGATGTCCTACGAGCAGTACTTC.

V usage is TRBV7-9 and J usage is TRBJ2-2; D remains ambiguous. The CDR3 sequence is 10 residues long. V was trimmed by 7 bases and J by 8 bases, leaving 5 bases between them. From germline, CDR1 is SEHNR and CDR2 FQNEAQ (reference sequence). CDR3 sequence: CASTRGELFF. Here the CDR3 DNA reads TGTGCCAGCACGAGAGGGGAGCTGTTTTTT.

This chain joins TRBV27 and TRBJ2-5; 7 bases are a match to TRBD2. With 10 bases clipped from V and 5 bases from J, the junction kept 10 bases outside the gene matches. Germline V gene lookup returns CDR1 MNHEY and CDR2 SMNVEV (reference sequence). The CDR3 runs to 13 residues. CDR3 sequence reads: CATSKGTKETQYF. The CDR3 DNA sequence: TGTGCCACCTCGAAGGGGACTAAGGAGACCCAGTACTTC.

This sequence joins TRBV24-1 and TRBJ2-3; a possible D gene is TRBD1 (6 bases). CDR3 length: 14 residues. Deletions cut 5 bases from V and 6 bases from J, with 14 bases between. Germline CDR1 is KGHDR and CDR2 is SFDVKD. Here the CDR3 reads CATSVQGSLDTQYF. CDR3 in DNA: TGTGCCACCAGTGTACAGGGTAGTTTGGATACGCAGTATTTT.

The J gene is TRBJ2-1, the V gene TRBV11-1, with TRBD1 as a possible D gene (6 bases). The ends were cut back, 5 bases at V and 10 bases at J, with 12 bases in the middle. Looked up from germline, CDR1 is SGHAT and CDR2 is FQDESV (reference sequence). The CDR3 extends over 12 amino acids. The CDR3 spells CASSTTGFEQFF. CDR3 DNA sequence: TGTGCCAGCAGCACTACAGGGTTCGAGCAGTTCTTC.

J is TRBJ2-7 and V is TRBV5-4; 8 positions agree with TRBD1. Trimming cost V 4 bases and J 2 bases; bases outside gene matches: 5. Germline-derived CDR1 and CDR2 are SGHNT and YYREEE (reference sequence). The CDR3 runs to 14 residues. This CDR3 reads CASSPEDRAYEQYF. The CDR3 DNA sequence: TGTGCCAGCAGCCCGGAGGACAGGGCCTACGAGCAGTACTTC.

This clone has only one observation. The V and J genes are TRBV5-5 and TRBJ1-6, with D unclear. CDR3 length: 15 amino acids. Germline V gene sequence: CDR1 SGHKS, CDR2 YYEKEE (reference sequence). Trimming removed 4 bases at V and 3 bases at J, with 11 bases between. CDR3 DNA sequence: TGTGCCAGCAGCGGAACTACCCACTATAATTCACCCCTCCACTTT. Its protein product is CASSGTTHYNSPLHF.

The rearrangement joins TRBV1 to TRBJ1-2; the table's D call TRBD1 went unverified against the DNA. TRBV1 is given as a pseudogene. This CDR3 spans 14 amino acids. The CDR3 region is CTSSQGAGGSGYTF. For the CDR3, the DNA is TGCACCAGCAGCCAAGGTGCAGGGGGGAGTGGCTACACCTTC.

This rearrangement joins TRBV18 to TRBJ1-5, with a weak D call TRBD1 (5 bases). V lost 3 bases to trimming and J lost 1 base, with 13 bases between them. CDR3 size: 16 residues. Germline V gene data show CDR1 as KGHSH and CDR2 as LQKENI. The CDR3 here is CASSPTTVRSNQPQHF. The CDR3 DNA reads TGTGCCAGCTCACCGACGACAGTGCGGAGCAATCAGCCCCAGCATTTT.

This clone came up many times. J is TRBJ1-1 and V is TRBV7-9; 7 bases align to TRBD1. Germline lookup yields CDR1 SEHNR and CDR2 FQNEAQ (reference sequence). The junction had 19 bases not matched to a gene; V was cut back by 4 bases and J by 2 bases. The CDR3 runs 19 residues. Here the CDR3 DNA reads TGTGCCAGCAGCTCGACCGTAGACCGACAGGGCGGGTTAAACACTGAAGCTTTCTTT. Amino acid sequence: CASSSTVDRQGGLNTEAFF.

This clone appeared once. The V and J genes are TRBV11-1 and TRBJ2-2; D gene ambiguous. The CDR3 sequence is 15 residues long. The germline V gene encodes CDR1 SGHAT and CDR2 FQDESV (reference sequence). Trimming left V 5 bases short and J 4 bases short, with 14 bases between. The CDR3 protein is CASSAVSRTTGELFF. The CDR3 DNA follows: TGTGCCAGCAGCGCAGTGTCACGGACCACCGGGGAGCTGTTTTTT.

The chain joins TRBV2 to TRBJ1-6; D perhaps matches TRBD1 (5 bases). CDR1 and CDR2 from the germline V gene are SNHLY and FYNNEI. The CDR3 has 11 residues. Trimming shortened V by 11 bases and J by 5 bases, and 7 bases separated the two germline ends. CDR3: CASGDNSPLHF. CDR3 DNA sequence: TGTGCCTCGGGGGATAATTCACCCCTCCACTTT.

The rearrangement uses TRBV2 and TRBJ2-7, with D perhaps matching TRBD2 (6 bases). V was cut by 5 bases and J by 0 bases, with 8 bases left in between. Germline V lookup: CDR1 SNHLY, CDR2 FYNNEI. The CDR3 runs 13 residues. CDR3 loop: CASSRGSSYEQYF. CDR3 coding DNA: TGTGCCAGCAGTCGGGGGAGCTCCTACGAGCAGTACTTC.

This clone was recorded once. The gene calls are TRBV14 and TRBJ2-6; no clear D gene. V was trimmed by 5 bases and J by 0 bases, leaving 17 bases between them. CDR1 SGHDN and CDR2 FVKESK come from the germline V gene. The CDR3 length is 18 residues. In DNA, the CDR3 is TGTGCCAGCAGCGAATCTACGTTCGTGAGCTCTGGGGCCAACGTCCTGACTTTC. Protein product: CASSESTFVSSGANVLTF. Combining the CDR3 with reference TRBV14 and TRBJ2-6 gives the whole variable domain EAGVTQFPSHSVIEKGQTVTLRCDPISGHDNLYWYRRVMGKEIKFLLHFVKESKQDESGMPNNRFLAERTGGTYSTLKVQPAELEDSGVYFCASSESTFVSSGANVLTFGAGSRLTVL.

The gene calls are TRBV27 and TRBJ2-2, with D tentatively TRBD1 or TRBD2 (6 bases each). Germline CDR1 MNHEY, CDR2 SMNVEV (reference sequence). With 6 bases removed from V and 0 bases from J, the gap between germline ends came to 14 bases. The CDR3 consists of 16 residues. The CDR3 DNA reads TGTGCCAGCAGAAGAAAGGGGGGTCCGAACACCGGGGAGCTGTTTTTT. This translates into CASRRKGGPNTGELFF.

The chain links TRBV5-1 to TRBJ2-7, with D perhaps matching TRBD1 or TRBD2 (5 bases each). CDR3 length: 14 amino acids. Germline lookup yields CDR1 SGHRS and CDR2 YFSETQ. The V and J ends lost 3 bases and 2 bases respectively, with 12 bases between them. Written as DNA, the CDR3 is TGCGCCAGCAGCTGGGGGACGGAAACCTACGAGCAGTACTTC. Translated, it gives CASSWGTETYEQYF.